This T cell receptor beta chain was retrieved from a study of identical twins. Study conclusions and caveats: Beta out-of-frame sequences showed weaker excess sharing between twins. Insertion counts were lower in abundant cord blood beta clonotypes, a trend that memory repertoires did not show.

Template switching added a universal primer site, and cDNA bore unique molecular identifiers. TCRdb reanalysed the 5' RACE reads using MiXCR and keeps one entry per CDR3 protein. The sample holds 350,000 or so distinct CDR3 sequences, approximately 8.8% seen once. On this clonotype: The target antigen is unknown.

The sample consisted of naive T cells sorted from blood. The sequence was collected from a woman aged 45 to 65 in good health.

CDR3 bases: TGTGCCAGCAGCCAAGACGGAGCGGGAGAACAGACCCAGTACTTC. Residues: CASSQDGAGEQTQYF. The chain combines TRBV4-2 with TRBJ2-5; the match to TRBD2 covers 8 bases. In germline, CDR1 is LGHNA, CDR2 YNFKEQ. The CDR3 loop spans 15 amino acids. Unmatched junction bases numbered 6, after V lost 0 bases and J lost 6 bases.